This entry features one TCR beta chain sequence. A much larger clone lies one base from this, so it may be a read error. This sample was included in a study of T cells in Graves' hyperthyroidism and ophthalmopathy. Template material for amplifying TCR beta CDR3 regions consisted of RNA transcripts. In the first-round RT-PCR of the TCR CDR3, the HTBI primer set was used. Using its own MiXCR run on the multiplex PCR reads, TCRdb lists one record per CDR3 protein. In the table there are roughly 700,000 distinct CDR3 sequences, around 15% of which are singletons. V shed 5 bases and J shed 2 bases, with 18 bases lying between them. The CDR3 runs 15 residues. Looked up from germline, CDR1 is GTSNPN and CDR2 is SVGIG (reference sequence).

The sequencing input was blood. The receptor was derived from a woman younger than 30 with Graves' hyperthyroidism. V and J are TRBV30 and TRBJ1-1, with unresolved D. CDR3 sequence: CAWRPTRNINTEAFF. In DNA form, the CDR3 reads TGTGCCTGGCGACCGACCAGGAACATTAACACTGAAGCTTTCTTT.